Shown below are 26 T cell receptor beta chains from a single sample sequenced in a study of blood T cell repertoires in COVID-19 (dated by TCRdb to 2019 to 2021). The receptor library was made with the immunoSEQ multiplex PCR assay. TCRdb stores this immuneACCESS table with in-frame sequences only. Part of the clones is absent; in the studies checked, under half of the shortfall reflects unresolved V genes, and no reason is known for the rest. The sample table shows 200,000 to 250,000 clones, and roughly 80% are seen once. The leading ten clones occupy roughly 3.2% of the sample. The sequenced sample was peripheral blood. These receptors all stem from a woman in her late teens or twenties with acute or convalescent COVID-19.

This chain connects TRBV7-9 to TRBJ2-5; 7 bases agree with TRBD1. Germline V CDR1 and CDR2: SEHNR, FQNEAQ (reference sequence). The CDR3 loop spans 15 amino acids. V lost 2 bases to trimming and J lost 4 bases; unmatched junction nucleotides: 7. As DNA, the CDR3 is TGTGCCAGCAGCTTACGAGGGGGCCCTCGAGAGACCCAGTACTTC. It translates to CASSLRGGPRETQYF.

The gene calls are TRBV7-6 and TRBJ1-1; D not resolved. Trimming pared 1 base from V and 0 bases from J, leaving 9 bases between. CDR3 length equals 15 residues. Germline assignment: CDR1 SGHVS and CDR2 FNYEAQ. CDR3 sequence reads: CASSLGEGLNTEAFF. In DNA form, the CDR3 reads TGTGCCAGCAGCTTAGGGGAGGGTTTGAACACTGAAGCTTTCTTT. Filled out from reference TRBV7-6 and TRBJ1-1, the complete variable domain reads GAGVSQSPRYKVTKRGQDVALRCDPISGHVSLYWYRQALGQGPEFLTYFNYEAQQDKSGLPNDRFSAERPEGSISTLTIQRTEQRDSAMYRCASSLGEGLNTEAFFGQGTRLTVV.

Details on this clone: A single base separates this from a much larger clone, so it may be a read error. The genes are TRBV10-3 and TRBJ1-1, with D perhaps matching TRBD1 (5 bases). V dropped 0 bases and J dropped 5 bases, with 10 bases sitting between them. The CDR3 is 14 residues long. Germline CDR1 is ENHRY and CDR2 is SYGVKD. As DNA, the CDR3 is TGTGCCATCAGTGAGTCGGGGGGGAGGACTGAAGCTTTCTTT. It is translated as CAISESGGRTEAFF.

In this sample, this clone turned up once. This chain's CDR3 is CASSQDPSGRAYNEQFF. The CDR3 nucleotides are TGCGCCAGCAGCCAAGACCCTAGCGGGAGGGCCTACAATGAGCAGTTCTTC. This chain connects TRBV4-3 to TRBJ2-1; 12 bases are shared with TRBD2. The CDR3 has 17 residues. Germline V CDR1 and CDR2: LGHNA, YSLEER. The junction had 2 bases not matched to a gene; V was cut back by 0 bases and J by 2 bases.

This clone has only one observation. The gene calls are TRBV11-2 and TRBJ2-1; the match to TRBD2 covers 10 bases. CDR1 and CDR2 from the germline V gene are SGHAT and FQNNGV. J lost 10 bases, V lost 4 bases, and 13 bases had no gene match. This CDR3 region has 16 residues. CDR3 DNA sequence: TGTGCCAGCAGCTCTTTAGCGGGAGGACGTGTTCGAGAGCAGTTCTTC. This encodes CASSSLAGGRVREQFF.

V usage is TRBV18 and J usage is TRBJ2-1; TRBD2 might be the D (6 bases). From germline, CDR1 is KGHSH and CDR2 LQKENI. The CDR3 consists of 18 residues. V gave up 5 bases and J gave up 5 bases, with 25 bases separating them. The CDR3 coding sequence is TGTGCCAGCTCATCAAGCCAAGGCGCGGCCACGGGAGACAATGAGCAGTTCTTC. Translated, it gives CASSSSQGAATGDNEQFF.

This clone came up once. Its ends do not fully match the called genes, so a read error is possible. V usage is TRBV7-7 and J usage is TRBJ2-1, with 14 positions matching TRBD2. The CDR3 extends over 18 amino acids. Germline V gives CDR1 SSHAT, CDR2 FNYEAQ (reference sequence). CDR3 in DNA: TGTGCTAGCAGCCCGGGACTAGCGGGAGTGGCGACCTACAATGAGCAGTTCTTC. The encoded protein is CASSPGLAGVATYNEQFF.

The V gene is TRBV6-5, the J gene TRBJ1-6, with 7 bases lining up with TRBD1. Germline assignment: CDR1 MNHEY and CDR2 SVGAGI. The CDR3 totals 12 residues. The trim removed 8 bases at V and 7 bases at J, leaving 2 bases unmatched. The CDR3 here is CASGDRNSPLHF. DNA of the CDR3: TGTGCCAGCGGGGACAGAAATTCACCCCTCCACTTT.

On this clone itself: One end of the junction varies from germline; a read error may be responsible. The V gene is TRBV19, the J gene TRBJ2-7; 9 bases agree with TRBD1. From germline, CDR1 is LNHDA and CDR2 SQIVND (reference sequence). The CDR3 has 14 amino acids. CDR3 protein: CASRTGTGSFEQYF. The CDR3 region has the DNA TGTGCCAGTAGAACCGGGACAGGGTCCTTCGAGCAGTACTTC.

The V and J genes are TRBV28 and TRBJ2-7, with TRBD1 matching 10 bases. J lost 2 bases, V lost 6 bases, and 4 bases had no gene match. CDR1 and CDR2 from the germline V gene are MDHEN and SYDVKM. CDR3 length equals 14 residues. This CDR3 is CASSSGTGAYEQYF. The DNA for the CDR3 is TGTGCCAGCAGCTCCGGGACAGGGGCCTACGAGCAGTACTTC.

The chain couples TRBV11-2 to TRBJ1-2, with TRBD1 as a possible D gene (6 bases). The ends were cut back, 6 bases at V and 5 bases at J, with 19 bases in the middle. The CDR3 runs to 15 residues. CDR1 SGHAT and CDR2 FQNNGV come from the germline V gene. In DNA form, the CDR3 reads TGTGCCAGCAGTCCATTGACAGGATCCCTATATGGCTACACCTTC. This translates into CASSPLTGSLYGYTF.

This clone has a handful of counts. This chain links TRBV29-1 with TRBJ2-7; 9 nucleotides align to TRBD1. CDR3 length: 12 residues. Germline CDR1 is SQVTM and CDR2 is ANQGSEA. V trimming: 7 bases; J trimming: 1 base; junction bases outside the gene matches: 2. The CDR3 loop reads CSGGTGSYEQYF. In DNA form, the CDR3 reads TGCAGCGGGGGGACAGGGTCCTACGAGCAGTACTTC.

The chain employs TRBV14 and TRBJ1-2; tentatively, D is TRBD1 (6 bases). CDR1 and CDR2 from the germline V gene are SGHDN and FVKESK. V shed 4 bases and J shed 6 bases, with 15 bases lying between them. The CDR3 has 14 amino acids. The CDR3 DNA is TGTGCCAGCAGCCGTAATGGACAGAGGGATGGCTACACCTTC. Amino acid sequence: CASSRNGQRDGYTF.

The rearrangement joins TRBV28 to TRBJ2-3; 13 nucleotides align to TRBD2. CDR1 and CDR2 from the germline V gene are MDHEN and SYDVKM. The CDR3 covers 20 residues. V shed 2 bases, J shed 2 bases, and the junction held 13 bases outside the gene matches. In nucleotides, the CDR3 is TGTGCCAGCAGTTTACCCCCGCGGAGGGGACTAGCGGGATCCACAGATACGCAGTATTTT. Translation: CASSLPPRRGLAGSTDTQYF. The full variable domain, in which reference TRBV28 and TRBJ2-3 provide the parts outside the CDR3, is DVKVTQSSRYLVKRTGEKVFLECVQDMDHENMFWYRQDPGLGLRLIYFSYDVKMKEKGDIPEGYSVSREKKERFSLILESASTNQTSMYLCASSLPPRRGLAGSTDTQYFGPGTRLTVL.

This clone was found a few times. This chain joins TRBV7-2 and TRBJ1-1; 7 bases line up with TRBD1. J lost 2 bases, V lost 2 bases, and 14 bases had no gene match. CDR3 size: 18 residues. Germline CDR1 reads SGHTA; CDR2 reads FQGNSA. CDR3 residues: CASSLFGGQLRSNTEAFF. The CDR3, as DNA: TGTGCCAGCAGCTTATTCGGGGGACAGCTTCGATCTAACACTGAAGCTTTCTTT.

The CDR3 region has the DNA TGTGCCAGTAGTACAGCCATGGGGGGACAGGCGAAAGCTTTCTTT. This gives the protein CASSTAMGGQAKAFF. This chain connects TRBV19 to TRBJ1-1, with 8 bases lining up with TRBD1. With V trimmed by 4 bases and J by 9 bases, 13 bases remained unmatched. The CDR3 is 15 amino acids. CDR1 and CDR2 from the germline V gene are LNHDA and SQIVND (reference sequence).

A note on this clone: The junction does not match germline at one end; this may be a read error. The chain joins TRBV3-1 (or the pseudogene TRBV3-2) to TRBJ2-5; D may be TRBD2 (5 bases). The CDR3 length is 13 residues. Germline V lookup: CDR1 LGHDT, CDR2 YNNKEL (reference sequence). CDR3 sequence: CASSPGIPQDVDF. The CDR3 coding sequence is TGTGCCAGCAGCCCGGGGATCCCCCAGGACGTAGACTTC.

The chain carries TRBV3-1 (or the pseudogene TRBV3-2) and TRBJ1-2; possible D gene TRBD1, 6 bases. Germline values: CDR1 LGHDT, CDR2 YNNKEL (reference sequence). The CDR3 runs 15 residues. V was shortened by 3 bases and J by 8 bases, with 19 bases between the two germline ends. In DNA, the CDR3 is TGTGCCAGCAGCCATCCAACAGGGACTACCCGGGGCTACACCTTC. Translation gives CASSHPTGTTRGYTF.

The chain is built from TRBV18 and TRBJ2-7, with a possible D match to TRBD1 (6 bases). This CDR3 spans 15 amino acids. The germline V and J ends were trimmed by 2 bases and 7 bases, with 18 bases remaining between them. Per the germline V gene, CDR1 is KGHSH and CDR2 is LQKENI. The CDR3 protein is CASSPRKAQGFEQYF. DNA of the CDR3: TGTGCCAGCTCACCAAGAAAAGCACAGGGCTTTGAGCAGTACTTC.

The chain recombines TRBV5-1 with TRBJ1-1; 8 nucleotides line up with TRBD1. Germline V lookup: CDR1 SGHRS, CDR2 YFSETQ. The CDR3 has 16 residues. After removal of 0 bases from V and 0 bases from J, the junction contained 4 bases not matched to a gene. CDR3 DNA sequence: TGCGCCAGCAGCTTGGCAGGGGGCACGTTGAACACTGAAGCTTTCTTT. This encodes CASSLAGGTLNTEAFF.

The gene calls are TRBV7-2 and TRBJ1-2, with no clear D. V shed 4 bases and J shed 4 bases, with 10 bases lying between them. Germline V gene lookup returns CDR1 SGHTA and CDR2 FQGNSA. The CDR3 is 13 amino acids. In nucleotides, the CDR3 is TGTGCCAGCAGCTCCTACCCCCGCTATGGCTACACCTTC. Translating it yields CASSSYPRYGYTF.

The gene calls are TRBV7-8 and TRBJ2-1, with D perhaps TRBD2 (6 bases). The CDR3 is made up of 13 amino acids. The germline CDR1 and CDR2 sequences are SGHVS and FQNEAQ. With 4 bases removed from V and 4 bases from J, the gap between germline ends came to 8 bases. CDR3 DNA: TGTGCCAGCAGCTCGGGAGCTTACAATGAGCAGTTCTTC. As protein: CASSSGAYNEQFF.

The chain joins TRBV4-3 to TRBJ1-1; D is unresolved. The CDR3 sequence is 15 residues long. V was cut by 0 bases and J by 4 bases, with 12 bases left in between. CDR1 LGHNA and CDR2 YSLEER come from the germline V gene. Written as DNA, the CDR3 is TGCGCCAGCAGCCAAGAATTTAGGAGTGGCACTGAAGCTTTCTTT. Translating it yields CASSQEFRSGTEAFF.

The CDR3 reads CASSQWAYGSYEQYF. In nucleotides, the CDR3 is TGTGCCAGCAGCCAGTGGGCTTACGGCTCCTACGAGCAGTACTTC. V usage is TRBV14 and J usage is TRBJ2-7; D gene ambiguous. Per the germline V gene, CDR1 is SGHDN and CDR2 is FVKESK. The V and J ends lost 3 bases and 0 bases respectively, with 12 bases between them. The length of the CDR3 is 15 residues. The whole variable domain, filled in from reference TRBV14 and TRBJ2-7, reads EAGVTQFPSHSVIEKGQTVTLRCDPISGHDNLYWYRRVMGKEIKFLLHFVKESKQDESGMPNNRFLAERTGGTYSTLKVQPAELEDSGVYFCASSQWAYGSYEQYFGPGTRLTVT.

The chain is built from TRBV24-1 and TRBJ2-3; a possible D gene is TRBD2 (6 bases). The V end lost 8 bases, the J end lost 2 bases, and 13 bases lay between the germline ends. The CDR3 spans 14 residues. Germline V CDR1 and CDR2: KGHDR, SFDVKD. DNA of the CDR3: TGTGCCACCACGTCGGGAGAGCCCACAGATACGCAGTATTTT. Translated: CATTSGEPTDTQYF.

The CDR3 here is CASSTTGTSGYQLAYNEQFF. The CDR3 region has the DNA TGTGCCAGTAGTACCACCGGGACTAGCGGGTATCAACTGGCCTACAATGAGCAGTTCTTC. The V and J genes are TRBV19 and TRBJ2-1; TRBD2 agrees at 12 bases. CDR1 and CDR2 (germline): LNHDA, SQIVND (reference sequence). J lost 2 bases, V lost 4 bases, and 15 bases had no gene match. CDR3 size: 20 residues.